These T cell receptor beta chains were read from a single sample in a study of CD8 T cells in ankylosing spondylitis. TCRdb reprocessed the 5' RACE reads with MiXCR, giving one entry per CDR3 protein. The table shows 85,000 to 100,000 distinct CDR3 sequences, with about 9.1% occurring only once. The sequenced sample was blood, either unsorted or a sorted T cell fraction (not recorded which). All receptors come from a male donor with ankylosing spondylitis or in good health (not recorded which). Each CDR3 is given with its conserved first and last residue. D genes are given only for firm matches. Expanded clones get a size class; other rows say once, few or many, or leave the size out.

J gene: TRBJ2-1; clone size: -; D gene: -; V gene: TRBV7-2; CDR3 DNA: TGTGCCAGCAGCCCACGCCGGGACTGGGCCGACAATGAGCAGTTCTTC; CDR3 protein: CASSPRRDWADNEQFF
J gene: TRBJ2-1; clone size: many; D gene: -; V gene: TRBV28; CDR3 DNA: TGTGCCAGTTTGGCCCACTCCTACAATGAGCAGTTCTTC; CDR3 protein: CASLAHSYNEQFF
J gene: TRBJ1-6; clone size: many; D gene: -; V gene: TRBV10-3; CDR3 DNA: TGTGCCATCAGTGACGGGTCGGCGGGGGGCCTTAATTCACCCCTCCACTTT; CDR3 protein: CAISDGSAGGLNSPLHF
J gene: TRBJ1-1; clone size: many; D gene: -; V gene: TRBV5-1; CDR3 DNA: TGCGCCAGCAGGACCGGGACAAGGCACACTGAAGCTTTCTTT; CDR3 protein: CASRTGTRHTEAFF
J gene: TRBJ2-1; clone size: many; D gene: TRBD2; V gene: TRBV20-1; CDR3 DNA: TGCAGTGCTAGCGGGGTAGCGGGGGGGATCTACAATGAGCAGTTCTTC; CDR3 protein: CSASGVAGGIYNEQFF
J gene: TRBJ2-3; clone size: many; D gene: TRBD1; V gene: TRBV16; CDR3 DNA: TGTGCCAGCAGCACCGGGACAGCGTTTGTAGATACGCAGTATTTT; CDR3 protein: CASSTGTAFVDTQYF
J gene: TRBJ2-5; clone size: many; D gene: TRBD2; V gene: TRBV5-1; CDR3 DNA: TGCGCCAGCAGCTTGGGGTTACTAGCGGGAAAAGAGACCCAGTACTTC; CDR3 protein: CASSLGLLAGKETQYF
J gene: TRBJ2-1; clone size: many; D gene: -; V gene: TRBV6-1; CDR3 DNA: TGTGCCAGCAGTGAAGAGGGCAGGACTTACAATGAGCAGTTCTTC; CDR3 protein: CASSEEGRTYNEQFF
J gene: TRBJ2-2; clone size: -; D gene: -; V gene: TRBV12-3/TRBV12-4; CDR3 DNA: TGTGCCAGCAGCTTCGTCGGGGAGCTGTTTTTT; CDR3 protein: CASSFVGELFF
J gene: TRBJ1-3; clone size: many; D gene: TRBD1; V gene: TRBV4-1; CDR3 DNA: TGCGCCAGCAGCCTCGCGGGACAGGCTGGAAACACCATATATTTT; CDR3 protein: CASSLAGQAGNTIYF
J gene: TRBJ2-2; clone size: many; D gene: TRBD1; V gene: TRBV6-5; CDR3 DNA: TGTGCCAGCAGTTACTCGTGGGACAGGGATTTCCCCGGGGAGCTGTTTTTT; CDR3 protein: CASSYSWDRDFPGELFF
J gene: TRBJ2-1; clone size: many; D gene: -; V gene: TRBV7-9; CDR3 DNA: TGTGCCAGCAGCTTAGACGATAGCTCCTACAATGAGCAGTTCTTC; CDR3 protein: CASSLDDSSYNEQFF
J gene: TRBJ1-2; clone size: many; D gene: -; V gene: TRBV9; CDR3 DNA: TGTGCCAGCAGCGTAGCTGGAAACTATGGCTACACCTTC; CDR3 protein: CASSVAGNYGYTF
J gene: TRBJ2-7; clone size: many; D gene: -; V gene: TRBV20-1; CDR3 DNA: TGCAGTGCCTCTCCCCGGTCCGACGGGTACTTC; CDR3 protein: CSASPRSDGYF
J gene: TRBJ2-3; clone size: many; D gene: TRBD2; V gene: TRBV5-1; CDR3 DNA: TGCGCCAGCAGCTTCGACGGACTAGCGGCCTCCACAGATACGCAGTTTTTT; CDR3 protein: CASSFDGLAASTDTQFF
J gene: TRBJ1-6; clone size: few; D gene: -; V gene: TRBV6-1; CDR3 DNA: TGTGCCAGCAGTGACGCCGGACACATCTATAATTCACCCCTCCACTTT; CDR3 protein: CASSDAGHIYNSPLHF
J gene: TRBJ2-3; clone size: -; D gene: TRBD2; V gene: TRBV11-2; CDR3 DNA: TGTGCCAGCAGCTTAGTTGTAGCGGGGTTGAGCACAGATACGCAGTATTTT; CDR3 protein: CASSLVVAGLSTDTQYF
J gene: TRBJ2-7; clone size: few; D gene: TRBD1; V gene: TRBV14; CDR3 DNA: TGTGCCAGCAGCCAAAGTCCCGGGACAGAAGACGAGCAGTACTTC; CDR3 protein: CASSQSPGTEDEQYF
J gene: TRBJ1-5; clone size: many; D gene: -; V gene: TRBV12-3/TRBV12-4; CDR3 DNA: TGTGCCAGCAGCAATCAACCGGGACCCAATAGCAATCAGCCCCAGCATTTT; CDR3 protein: CASSNQPGPNSNQPQHF
J gene: TRBJ2-2; clone size: few; D gene: -; V gene: TRBV7-9; CDR3 DNA: TGTGCCAGCAGCTCGCAGGCTTTGACCGGGGAGCTGTTTTTT; CDR3 protein: CASSSQALTGELFF
J gene: TRBJ2-2; clone size: -; D gene: TRBD2; V gene: TRBV6-1; CDR3 DNA: TGTGCCAGCAGTGAGCTACTAGCGGGGGGTGCCGGGGAGCTGTTTTTT; CDR3 protein: CASSELLAGGAGELFF
J gene: TRBJ1-3; clone size: many; D gene: -; V gene: TRBV15; CDR3 DNA: TGTGCCACCAGCCTCAACGGGGGCTCTGGAAACACCATATATTTT; CDR3 protein: CATSLNGGSGNTIYF
J gene: TRBJ2-1; clone size: many; D gene: -; V gene: TRBV25-1; CDR3 DNA: TGTGCCAGCAGTGATACAGGGACCTACAATGAGCAGTTCTTC; CDR3 protein: CASSDTGTYNEQFF
J gene: TRBJ2-7; clone size: few; D gene: -; V gene: TRBV7-9; CDR3 DNA: TGTGCCAGCAGCTTAGGGGCCTACGAGCAGTACTTC; CDR3 protein: CASSLGAYEQYF